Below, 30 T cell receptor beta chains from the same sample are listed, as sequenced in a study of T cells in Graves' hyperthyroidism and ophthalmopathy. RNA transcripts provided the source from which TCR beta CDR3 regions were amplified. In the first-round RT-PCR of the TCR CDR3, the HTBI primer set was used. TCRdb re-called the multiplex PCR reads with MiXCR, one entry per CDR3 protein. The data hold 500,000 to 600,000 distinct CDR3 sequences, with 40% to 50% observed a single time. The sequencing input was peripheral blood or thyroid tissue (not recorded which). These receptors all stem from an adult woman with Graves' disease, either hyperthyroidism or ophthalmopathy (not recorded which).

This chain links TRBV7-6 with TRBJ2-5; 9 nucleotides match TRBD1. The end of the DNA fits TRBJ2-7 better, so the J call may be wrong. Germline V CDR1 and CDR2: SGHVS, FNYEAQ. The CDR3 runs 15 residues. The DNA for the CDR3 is TGTGCCAGCAGCTTAGCAGACAGGGGGATTTACGAGCAGTACTTC. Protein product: CASSLADRGIYEQYF.

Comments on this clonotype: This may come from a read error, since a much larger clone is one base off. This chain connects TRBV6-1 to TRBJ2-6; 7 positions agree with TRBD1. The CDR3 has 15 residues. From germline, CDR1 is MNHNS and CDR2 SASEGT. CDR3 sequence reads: CASSPTGAGANVRTF. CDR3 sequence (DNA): TGTGCCAGCAGCCCCACAGGGGCTGGGGCCAACGTCCGGACTTTC.

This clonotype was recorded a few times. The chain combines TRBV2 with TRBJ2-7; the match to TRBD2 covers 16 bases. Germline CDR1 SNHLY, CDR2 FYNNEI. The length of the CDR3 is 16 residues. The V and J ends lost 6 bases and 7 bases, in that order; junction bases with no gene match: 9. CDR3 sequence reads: CASRNPGTSGRAEQYF. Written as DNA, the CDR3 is TGTGCCAGCAGGAACCCTGGGACTAGCGGGAGGGCTGAGCAGTACTTC.

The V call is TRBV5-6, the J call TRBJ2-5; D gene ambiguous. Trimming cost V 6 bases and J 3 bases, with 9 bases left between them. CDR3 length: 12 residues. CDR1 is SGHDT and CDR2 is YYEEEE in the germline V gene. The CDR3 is CASTRPKETQYF. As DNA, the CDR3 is TGTGCCAGCACTCGCCCAAAAGAGACCCAGTACTTC.

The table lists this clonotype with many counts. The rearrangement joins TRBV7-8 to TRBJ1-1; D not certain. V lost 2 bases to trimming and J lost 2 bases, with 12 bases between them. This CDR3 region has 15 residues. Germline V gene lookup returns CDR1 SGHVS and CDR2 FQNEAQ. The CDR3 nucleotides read TGTGCCAGCAGCTTAAGTATCGGGGATAACACTGAAGCTTTCTTT. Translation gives CASSLSIGDNTEAFF.

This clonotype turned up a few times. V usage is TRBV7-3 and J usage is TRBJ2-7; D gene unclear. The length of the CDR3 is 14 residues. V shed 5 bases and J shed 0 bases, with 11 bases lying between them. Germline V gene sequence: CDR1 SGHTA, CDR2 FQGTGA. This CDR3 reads CASSPPSSSYEQYF. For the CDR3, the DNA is TGTGCCAGCAGCCCGCCCTCCAGCTCCTACGAGCAGTACTTC. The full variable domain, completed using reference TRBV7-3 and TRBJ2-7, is GAGVSQTPSNKVTEKGKYVELRCDPISGHTALYWYRQSLGQGPEFLIYFQGTGAADDSGLPNDRFFAVRPEGSVSTLKIQRTERGDSAVYLCASSPPSSSYEQYFGPGTRLTVT.

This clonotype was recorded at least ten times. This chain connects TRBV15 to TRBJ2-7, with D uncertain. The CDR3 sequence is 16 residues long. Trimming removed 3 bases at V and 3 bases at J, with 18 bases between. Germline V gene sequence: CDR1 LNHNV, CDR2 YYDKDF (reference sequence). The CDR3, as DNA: TGTGCCACCAGCAGCGGTCCCCCGATAGCTAACTACGAGCAGTACTTC. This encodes CATSSGPPIANYEQYF.

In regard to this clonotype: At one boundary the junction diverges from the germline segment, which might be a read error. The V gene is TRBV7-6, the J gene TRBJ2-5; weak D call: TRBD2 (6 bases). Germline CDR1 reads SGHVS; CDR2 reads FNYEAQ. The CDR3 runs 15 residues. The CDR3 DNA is TGTGCCAGCAGCCCGCTAGCGTCAAACCAGGAGACCCAGTACTTC. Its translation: CASSPLASNQETQYF.

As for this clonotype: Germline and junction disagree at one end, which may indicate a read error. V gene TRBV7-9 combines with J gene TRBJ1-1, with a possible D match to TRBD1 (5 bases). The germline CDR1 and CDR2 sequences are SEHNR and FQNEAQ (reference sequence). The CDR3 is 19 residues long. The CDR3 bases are TGCGCCAGCAGCCAAGAGTCGGGGGGGGGGGTCGTGGTTTGGACTGAAGCTTTCTTT. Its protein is CASSQESGGGVVVWTEAFF.

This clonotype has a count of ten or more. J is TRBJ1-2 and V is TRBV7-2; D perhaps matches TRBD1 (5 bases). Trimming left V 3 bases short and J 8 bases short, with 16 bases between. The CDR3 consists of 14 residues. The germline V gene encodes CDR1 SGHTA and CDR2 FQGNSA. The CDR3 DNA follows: TGTGCCAGCAGCTTCGGTTCAGGGAGGGAGGGCTACACCTTC. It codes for CASSFGSGREGYTF.

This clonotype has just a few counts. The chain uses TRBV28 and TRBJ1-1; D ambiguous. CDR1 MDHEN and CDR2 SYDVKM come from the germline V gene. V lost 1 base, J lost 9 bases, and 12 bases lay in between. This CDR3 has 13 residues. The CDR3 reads CASSLSWTEQAFF. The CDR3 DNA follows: TGTGCCAGCAGTTTATCTTGGACGGAACAAGCTTTCTTT.

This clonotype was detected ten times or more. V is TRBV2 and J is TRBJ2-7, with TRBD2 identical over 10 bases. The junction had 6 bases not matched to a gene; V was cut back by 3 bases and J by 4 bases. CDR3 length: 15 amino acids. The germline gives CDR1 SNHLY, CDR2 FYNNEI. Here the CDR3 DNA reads TGTGCCAGCAGTGAGGGGTTACTAGCGGGGTACGAGCAGTACTTC. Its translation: CASSEGLLAGYEQYF.

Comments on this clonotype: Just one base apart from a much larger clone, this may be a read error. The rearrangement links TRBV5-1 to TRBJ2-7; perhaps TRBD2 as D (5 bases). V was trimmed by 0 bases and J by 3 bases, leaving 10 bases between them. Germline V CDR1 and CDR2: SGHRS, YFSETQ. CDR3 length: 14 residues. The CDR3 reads CASSLADGNYEQYF. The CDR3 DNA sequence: TGCGCCAGCAGCTTGGCGGACGGGAACTACGAGCAGTACTTC.

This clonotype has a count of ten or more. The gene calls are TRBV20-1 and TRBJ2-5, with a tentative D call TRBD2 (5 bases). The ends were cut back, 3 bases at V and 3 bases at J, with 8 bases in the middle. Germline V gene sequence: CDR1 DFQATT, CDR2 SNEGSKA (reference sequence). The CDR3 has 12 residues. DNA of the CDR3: TGCAGTGCTAGGAAGAGGGAAGAGACCCAGTACTTC. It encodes CSARKREETQYF.

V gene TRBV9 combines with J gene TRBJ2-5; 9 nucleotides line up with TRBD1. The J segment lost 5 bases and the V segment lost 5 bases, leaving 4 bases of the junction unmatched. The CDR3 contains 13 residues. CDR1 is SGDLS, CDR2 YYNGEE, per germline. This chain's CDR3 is CASSTGGGETQYF. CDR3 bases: TGTGCCAGCAGTACAGGGGGCGGCGAGACCCAGTACTTC.

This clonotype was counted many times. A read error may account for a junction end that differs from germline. The CDR3 DNA reads as TGCACCAGCAGCTTGGCCATCGGGGAGCTGTTTTTT. It codes for CTSSLAIGELFF. V is TRBV5-1 and J is TRBJ2-2; D ambiguous. The CDR3 has 12 residues. Germline V gene data show CDR1 as SGHRS and CDR2 as YFSETQ.

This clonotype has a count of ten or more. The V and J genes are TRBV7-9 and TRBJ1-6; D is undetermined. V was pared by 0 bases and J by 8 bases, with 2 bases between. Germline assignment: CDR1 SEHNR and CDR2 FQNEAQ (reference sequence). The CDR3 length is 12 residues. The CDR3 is CASSLADSPLHF. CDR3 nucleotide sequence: TGTGCCAGCAGCTTAGCCGATTCACCCCTCCACTTT.

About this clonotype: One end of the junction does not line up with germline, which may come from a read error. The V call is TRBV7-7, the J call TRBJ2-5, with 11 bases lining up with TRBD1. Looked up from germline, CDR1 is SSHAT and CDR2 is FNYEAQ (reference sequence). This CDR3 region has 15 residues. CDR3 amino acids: CASSSGQGAWETQYF. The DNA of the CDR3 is TGTGCTAGCAGCTCCGGACAGGGGGCTTGGGAGACCCAGTACTTC.

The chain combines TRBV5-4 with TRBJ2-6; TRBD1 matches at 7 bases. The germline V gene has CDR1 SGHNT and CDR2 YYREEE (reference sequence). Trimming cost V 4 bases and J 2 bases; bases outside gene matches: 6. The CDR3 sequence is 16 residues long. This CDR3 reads CASSSTGVTGANVLTF. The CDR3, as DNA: TGTGCCAGCAGCAGCACAGGGGTCACTGGGGCCAACGTCCTGACTTTC. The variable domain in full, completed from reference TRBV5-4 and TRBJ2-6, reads ETGVTQSPTHLIKTRGQQVTLRCSSQSGHNTVSWYQQALGQGPQFIFQYYREEENGRGNFPPRFSGLQFPNYSSELNVNALELDDSALYLCASSSTGVTGANVLTFGAGSRLTVL.

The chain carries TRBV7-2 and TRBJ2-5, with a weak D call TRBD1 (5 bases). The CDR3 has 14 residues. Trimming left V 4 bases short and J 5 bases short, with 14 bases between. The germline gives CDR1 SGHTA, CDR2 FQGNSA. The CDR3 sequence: CASSWAGQAETQYF. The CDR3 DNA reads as TGTGCCAGCAGCTGGGCAGGGCAGGCGGAGACCCAGTACTTC.

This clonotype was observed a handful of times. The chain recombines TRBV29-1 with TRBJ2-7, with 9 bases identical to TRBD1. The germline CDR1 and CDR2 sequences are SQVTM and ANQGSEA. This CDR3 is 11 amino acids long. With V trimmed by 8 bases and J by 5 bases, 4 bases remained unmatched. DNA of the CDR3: TGCAGCTCGGGGACAGGGAACGAGCAGTACTTC. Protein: CSSGTGNEQYF.

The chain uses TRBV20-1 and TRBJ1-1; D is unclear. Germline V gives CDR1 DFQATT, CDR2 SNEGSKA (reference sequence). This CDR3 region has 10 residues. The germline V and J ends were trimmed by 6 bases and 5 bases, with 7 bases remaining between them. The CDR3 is CSAPETEAFF. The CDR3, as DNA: TGCAGTGCCCCGGAGACTGAAGCTTTCTTT.

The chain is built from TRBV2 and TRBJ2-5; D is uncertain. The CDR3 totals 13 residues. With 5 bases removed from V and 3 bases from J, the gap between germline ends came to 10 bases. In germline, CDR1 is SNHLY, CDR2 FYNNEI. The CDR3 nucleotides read TGTGCCAGCAGTTATTGGGGTAAAGAGACCCAGTACTTC. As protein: CASSYWGKETQYF. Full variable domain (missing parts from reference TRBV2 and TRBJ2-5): EPEVTQTPSHQVTQMGQEVILRCVPISNHLYFYWYRQILGQKVEFLVSFYNNEISEKSEIFDDQFSVERPDGSNFTLKIRSTKLEDSAMYFCASSYWGKETQYFGPGTRLLVL.

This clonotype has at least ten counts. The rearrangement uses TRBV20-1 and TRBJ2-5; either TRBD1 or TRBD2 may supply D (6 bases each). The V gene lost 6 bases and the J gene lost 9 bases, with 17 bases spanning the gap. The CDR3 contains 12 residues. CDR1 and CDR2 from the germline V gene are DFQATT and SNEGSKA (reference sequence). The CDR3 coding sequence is TGCAGTGCGGGCGGGACCACAGGGTCCCAGTACTTC. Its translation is CSAGGTTGSQYF.

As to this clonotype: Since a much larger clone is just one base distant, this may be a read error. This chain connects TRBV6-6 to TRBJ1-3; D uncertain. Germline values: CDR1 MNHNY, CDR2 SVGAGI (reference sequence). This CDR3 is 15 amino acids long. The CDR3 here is CASSSSTVSVNTIYF. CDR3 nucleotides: TGTGCCAGCAGCTCCAGCACGGTCTCTGTAAACACCATATATTTT.

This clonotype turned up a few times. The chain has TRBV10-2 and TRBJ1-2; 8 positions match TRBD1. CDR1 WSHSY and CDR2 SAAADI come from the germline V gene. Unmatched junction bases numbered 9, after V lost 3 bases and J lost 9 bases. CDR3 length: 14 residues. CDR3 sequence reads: CASSEDRGKYSYTF. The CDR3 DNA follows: TGCGCCAGCAGTGAAGACAGGGGAAAGTATAGCTACACCTTC.

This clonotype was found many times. CDR3 region: CASSLVAGVDTGELFF. The CDR3 DNA is TGTGCCAGCAGCTTAGTTGCGGGGGTGGACACCGGGGAGCTGTTTTTT. This chain uses TRBV11-3 with TRBJ2-2; 7 bases line up with TRBD2. V lost 1 base and J lost 3; bases outside the gene matches: 5. CDR1 and CDR2 (germline): SGHNT, YENEEA. The CDR3 totals 16 residues.

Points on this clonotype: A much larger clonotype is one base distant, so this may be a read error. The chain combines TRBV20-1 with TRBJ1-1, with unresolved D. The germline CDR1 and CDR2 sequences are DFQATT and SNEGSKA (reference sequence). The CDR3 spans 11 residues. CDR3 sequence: CSASWIGRASF. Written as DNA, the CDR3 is TGCAGTGCTTCCTGGATAGGGCGCGCTTCCTTT.

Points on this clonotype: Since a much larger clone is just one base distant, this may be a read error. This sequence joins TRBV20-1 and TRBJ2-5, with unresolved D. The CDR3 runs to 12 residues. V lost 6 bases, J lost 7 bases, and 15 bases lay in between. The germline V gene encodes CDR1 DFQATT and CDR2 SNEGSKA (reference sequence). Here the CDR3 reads CSAGTTKGTQYF. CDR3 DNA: TGCAGTGCCGGAACTACCAAAGGGACCCAGTACTTC.

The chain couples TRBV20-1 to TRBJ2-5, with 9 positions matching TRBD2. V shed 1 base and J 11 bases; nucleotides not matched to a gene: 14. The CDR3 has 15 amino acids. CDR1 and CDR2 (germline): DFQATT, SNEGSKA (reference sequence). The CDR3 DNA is TGCAGTGCTAGAGGAGCGGGGGGTTCACTGTGGGAGCAGTACTTC. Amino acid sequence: CSARGAGGSLWEQYF.